This entry is about one T cell receptor (beta chain). As yet, its antigen is unknown. This sample was taken from a study of blood T cells in healthy people across ages. Germline V gives CDR1 SGHTA, CDR2 FQGNSA. CDR3 length: 14 amino acids. Study outcomes and limitations: Whereas aged donors had fewer naive CD4+ cells, long-lived donors had more of them and higher diversity.

Primers used in a second PCR of about 7 to 12 cycles were a sample-barcoded 5' primer and a J-beta primer mix. TCRdb reprocessed the 5' RACE reads with MiXCR, giving one entry per CDR3 protein. The repertoire holds 750,000 to 1,000,000 distinct CDR3 sequences, with around 29% as singletons. Another study also made use of these data, one on T cells of mothers and their children. That source reports: Each mother yielded more than 8.5 million TCR beta CDR3 reads. Each child yielded about 3 million reads.

The TCR sequence derives from a woman in her thirties or forties in good health. The V gene is TRBV7-2, the J gene TRBJ2-7; perhaps TRBD1 as D (6 bases). The DNA end is a closer match to TRBJ2-5, so the J assignment may be wrong. The sequenced material came from blood. The CDR3 bases are TGTGCCAGCAGCCCACACAGGGCGGGCGAGACCCAGTACTTC. It codes for CASSPHRAGETQYF.